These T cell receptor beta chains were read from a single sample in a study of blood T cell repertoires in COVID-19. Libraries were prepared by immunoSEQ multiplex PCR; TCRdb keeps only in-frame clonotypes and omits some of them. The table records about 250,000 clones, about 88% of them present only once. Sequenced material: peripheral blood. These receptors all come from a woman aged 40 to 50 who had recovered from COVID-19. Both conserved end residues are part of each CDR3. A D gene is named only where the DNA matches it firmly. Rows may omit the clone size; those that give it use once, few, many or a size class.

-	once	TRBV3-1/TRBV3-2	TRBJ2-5	TGTGCCAGCAGCCCCCAGGGGCTTGGGACCCAGTACTTC	CASSPQGLGTQYF
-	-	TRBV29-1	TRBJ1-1	TGCAGCGTTTCGGGCACTGAAGCTTTCTTT	CSVSGTEAFF
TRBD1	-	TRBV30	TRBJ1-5	TGTGCCTGGACCCCCACGGGACAGGGCCGGCAGCCCCAGCATTTT	CAWTPTGQGRQPQHF
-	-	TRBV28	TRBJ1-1	TGTGCCAGCACCCCTAGGGGGAACACTGAAGCTTTCTTT	CASTPRGNTEAFF
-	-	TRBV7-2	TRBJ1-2	TGTGCCAGCAGCCAGAGGCCACAGGGATCTAACTATGGCTACACCTTC	CASSQRPQGSNYGYTF
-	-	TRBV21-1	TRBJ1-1	TGTGCCAGCAGCCGGGGACAGGGGGCGAACACTGAAGCTTTCTTT	CASSRGQGANTEAFF
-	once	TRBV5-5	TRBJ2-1	TGTGCCAGCAGCTCTCCTCGGCAGGGGAATGAGCAGTTCTTC	CASSSPRQGNEQFF
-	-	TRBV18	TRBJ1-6	TGTGCCAGCTCACGGGGTCAGGCCGGGGGTAATTCACCCCTCCACTTT	CASSRGQAGGNSPLHF
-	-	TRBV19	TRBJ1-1	TGTGCCAGTATGAGGTCCCACCTTAACACTGAAGCTTTCTTT	CASMRSHLNTEAFF
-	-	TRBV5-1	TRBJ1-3	TGCGCCAGCAGCCGTCAGACACCGACCTCTGGAAACACCATATATTTT	CASSRQTPTSGNTIYF
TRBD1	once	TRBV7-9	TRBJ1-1	TGTGCCAGCAGCTTAGACGGGACAGCCCATGAAGCTTTCTTT	CASSLDGTAHEAFF
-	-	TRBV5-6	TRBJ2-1	TGTGCCAGCACCCAGTGGGGGCTTCCACCGAACTCCAATGAGCAGTTCTTC	CASTQWGLPPNSNEQFF